Listed below are T cell receptor beta chains from one sample, sequenced in a study of T cells in Graves' hyperthyroidism and ophthalmopathy. One entry per CDR3 protein results from TCRdb running MiXCR on the multiplex PCR reads. This sample carries approximately 710,000 distinct CDR3 sequences, 15% to 20% of them seen once, and the ten largest clones take 15%. The specimen was blood. The receptor set was obtained from a man aged 50 or older with Graves' hyperthyroidism. Both conserved end residues are part of each CDR3. D genes are given only for firm matches. Size is omitted from some rows. Given values are once, few, many or a class for expanded clones.

v_gene	j_gene	abundance	d_gene	len	CDR3aa	CDR3nt
TRBV15	TRBJ2-7	.	TRBD1	15	CATSSGDRGYHEQYF	TGTGCCACCAGCAGTGGTGACAGGGGGTACCACGAGCAGTACTTC
TRBV2	TRBJ1-1	many	.	12	CASSEWGTEAFF	TGTGCCAGCAGTGAATGGGGCACTGAAGCTTTCTTT
TRBV7-3	TRBJ2-1	few	.	15	CASSLMGASYNEQFF	TGTGCCAGCAGCTTAATGGGGGCGAGCTACAATGAGCAGTTCTTC
TRBV6-2/TRBV6-3	TRBJ2-1	many	TRBD2	16	CASSYGPPGTRHEQFF	TGTGCCAGCAGTTATGGCCCCCCCGGGACTAGGCATGAGCAGTTCTTC
TRBV7-3	TRBJ2-1	.	TRBD1	15	CASSRNWDREDEQFF	TGTGCCAGCAGCCGCAACTGGGACAGGGAGGATGAGCAGTTCTTC
TRBV2	TRBJ2-1	many	TRBD2	16	CASIRRTSGRPHEQFF	TGTGCCAGCATCCGAAGGACTAGCGGGAGGCCCCATGAGCAGTTCTTC
TRBV6-2/TRBV6-3	TRBJ2-1	.	TRBD1	16	CASSRLGTAELNEQFF	TGTGCCAGCAGTCGACTCGGGACAGCTGAGTTAAATGAGCAGTTCTTC
TRBV6-2/TRBV6-3	TRBJ1-1	.	.	12	CASTRKGTEAFF	TGTGCCAGCACTCGCAAAGGGACTGAAGCTTTCTTT
TRBV28	TRBJ1-6	many	.	16	CASSLSGGGINSPLHF	TGTGCCAGCAGTTTAAGTGGGGGCGGAATTAATTCACCCCTCCACTTT
TRBV28	TRBJ2-3	many	TRBD2	14	CASILAGGADTQYF	TGTGCCAGCATTTTAGCGGGAGGGGCAGATACGCAGTATTTT
TRBV3-1	TRBJ1-1	few	.	14	CASSQDLQNTEAFF	TGTGCCAGCAGCCAAGATCTCCAGAACACTGAAGCTTTCTTT
TRBV2	TRBJ1-4	many	.	14	CASSGTVTNEKLFF	TGTGCCAGCAGTGGGACAGTCACTAATGAAAAACTGTTTTTT
TRBV6-2/TRBV6-3	TRBJ2-7	.	.	15	CASSQDAAAFYEQYF	TGTGCCAGCAGCCAAGATGCTGCAGCCTTCTACGAGCAGTACTTC
TRBV6-1	TRBJ1-4	many	TRBD1	15	CASSEGDRGAEKLFF	TGTGCCAGCAGTGAAGGGGACAGGGGAGCGGAAAAACTGTTTTTT
TRBV19	TRBJ2-3	few	TRBD2	15	CASTIGREGPDTQYF	TGTGCCAGTACCATAGGGCGGGAGGGCCCAGATACGCAGTATTTT
TRBV9	TRBJ2-7	few	.	14	CASSVDLGMYEQYF	TGTGCCAGCAGCGTAGACCTGGGGATGTACGAGCAGTACTTC
TRBV20-1	TRBJ2-7	few	.	12	CSAMLLTDEQYF	TGCAGTGCTATGTTATTAACCGACGAGCAGTACTTC
TRBV11-2	TRBJ2-7	few	TRBD1	14	CASRSDRAPYEQYF	TGTGCCAGCAGATCCGACAGGGCCCCCTACGAGCAGTACTTC
TRBV11-2	TRBJ1-1	many	.	16	CASSLGPGGGPREAFF	TGTGCCAGCAGCTTAGGCCCCGGGGGGGGCCCGCGTGAAGCTTTCTTT
TRBV4-3	TRBJ2-5	.	.	17	CASSQDPTRTKQETQYF	TGCGCCAGCAGCCAAGATCCGACTCGGACAAAACAAGAGACCCAGTACTTC
TRBV3-1	TRBJ2-7	.	.	14	CASSQLGQRYEQYF	TGTGCCAGCAGCCAACTCGGACAGCGCTACGAGCAGTACTTC
TRBV27	TRBJ2-7	many	TRBD2	15	CASRPGLAVLYEQYF	TGTGCCAGCAGACCCGGACTAGCGGTCCTCTACGAGCAGTACTTC
TRBV2	TRBJ1-4	many	TRBD1	12	CASSQDREKLFF	TGTGCCAGCAGTCAGGACAGGGAAAAACTGTTTTTT
TRBV7-2	TRBJ2-7	.	TRBD2	17	CASSRGNSGTRPGEQYF	TGTGCCAGCAGCCGCGGAAATAGCGGGACTCGTCCGGGCGAGCAGTACTTC
TRBV3-1	TRBJ2-3	many	TRBD2	20	CASSQVRAGRTSGRTDTQYF	TGTGCCAGCAGCCAAGTCCGAGCGGGGCGGACTAGCGGGCGCACAGATACGCAGTATTTT
TRBV7-8	TRBJ1-4	many	TRBD1	16	CASRRDRFSTNEKLFF	TGTGCCAGCAGACGGGACAGATTTTCAACTAATGAAAAACTGTTTTTT
TRBV11-2	TRBJ2-1	once	TRBD2	18	CASSFRTLSTSGGNEQFF	TGTGCCAGCAGCTTCCGTACGCTGTCGACTAGCGGGGGCAATGAGCAGTTCTTC
TRBV27	TRBJ2-2	.	.	14	CASSLLIDTGELFF	TGTGCCAGCAGTTTACTTATTGACACCGGGGAGCTGTTTTTT
TRBV20-1	TRBJ1-1	few	.	17	CSARDLWGNNMNTEAFF	TGCAGTGCTAGAGATCTCTGGGGGAATAACATGAACACTGAAGCTTTCTTT
TRBV9	TRBJ2-3	.	.	15	CASSDSREGPYTQYF	TGTGCCAGCAGCGATAGTAGAGAGGGCCCCTATACGCAGTATTTT